Detailed here is one T cell receptor beta chain. This same CDR3 is encoded by further DNA sequences in the sample. The data belong to a study of blood T cell repertoires in COVID-19. Whole-study context: Samples of COVID-19 (acute and convalescent) were obtained from the United States, Italy and Spain. Nucleic acid was either cDNA or gDNA, and it came from T cells, B-cell-depleted T cells, or PBMCs.

Profiling relied on immunoSEQ multiplex PCR, and the TCRdb table lists in-frame clones only, not all of them. The sample holds about 470,000 clones, about nine tenths seen once. CDR1 SNHLY and CDR2 FYNNEI come from the germline V gene. V lost 2 bases and J lost 2; bases outside the gene matches: 2. This CDR3 contains 15 residues. The chain uses TRBV2 and TRBJ1-5, with 8 nucleotides matching TRBD1. The source material was PBMCs or T cells enriched from blood (not recorded which). The TCR sequence derives from a woman aged 18-29 years who had recovered from COVID-19. The DNA for the CDR3 is TGTGCCAGCAGTGAATCGACAGGGGGCAATCAGCCCCAGCATTTT. Translation: CASSESTGGNQPQHF.